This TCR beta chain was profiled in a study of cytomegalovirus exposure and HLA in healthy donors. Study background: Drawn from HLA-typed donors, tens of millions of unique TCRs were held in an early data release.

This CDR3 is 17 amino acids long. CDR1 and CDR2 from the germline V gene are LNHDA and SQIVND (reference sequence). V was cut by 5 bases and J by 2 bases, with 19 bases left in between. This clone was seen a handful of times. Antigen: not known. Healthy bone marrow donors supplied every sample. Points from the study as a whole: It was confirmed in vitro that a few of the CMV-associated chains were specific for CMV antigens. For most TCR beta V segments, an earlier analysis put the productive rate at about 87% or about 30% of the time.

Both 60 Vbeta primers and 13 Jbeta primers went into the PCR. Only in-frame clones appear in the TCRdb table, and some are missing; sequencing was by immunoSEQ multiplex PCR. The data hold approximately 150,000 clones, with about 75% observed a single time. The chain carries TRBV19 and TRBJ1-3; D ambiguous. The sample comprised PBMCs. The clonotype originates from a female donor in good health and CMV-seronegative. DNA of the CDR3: TGTGCCAGTAGTTGGTTTATCGGTCAGGAGGCTGGAAACACCATATATTTT. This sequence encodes CASSWFIGQEAGNTIYF.